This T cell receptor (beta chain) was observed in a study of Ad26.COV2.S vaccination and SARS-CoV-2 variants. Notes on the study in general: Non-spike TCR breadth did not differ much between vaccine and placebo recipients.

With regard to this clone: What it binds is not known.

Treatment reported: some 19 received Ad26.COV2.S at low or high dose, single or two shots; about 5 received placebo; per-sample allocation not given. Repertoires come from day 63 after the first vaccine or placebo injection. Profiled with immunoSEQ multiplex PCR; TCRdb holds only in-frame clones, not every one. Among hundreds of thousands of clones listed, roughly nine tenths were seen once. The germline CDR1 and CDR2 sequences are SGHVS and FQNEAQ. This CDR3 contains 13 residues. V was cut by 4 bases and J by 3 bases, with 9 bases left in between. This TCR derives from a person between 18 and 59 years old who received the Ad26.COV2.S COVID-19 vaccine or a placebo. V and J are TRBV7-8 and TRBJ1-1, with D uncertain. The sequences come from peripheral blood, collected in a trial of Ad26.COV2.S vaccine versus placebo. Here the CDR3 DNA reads TGTGCCAGCAGCTCCTTAGTGTACACTGAAGCTTTCTTT. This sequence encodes CASSSLVYTEAFF. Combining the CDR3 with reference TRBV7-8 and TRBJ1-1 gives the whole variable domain GAGVSQSPRYKVAKRGQDVALRCDPISGHVSLFWYQQALGQGPEFLTYFQNEAQLDKSGLPSDRFFAERPEGSVSTLKIQRTQQEDSAVYLCASSSLVYTEAFFGQGTRLTVV.